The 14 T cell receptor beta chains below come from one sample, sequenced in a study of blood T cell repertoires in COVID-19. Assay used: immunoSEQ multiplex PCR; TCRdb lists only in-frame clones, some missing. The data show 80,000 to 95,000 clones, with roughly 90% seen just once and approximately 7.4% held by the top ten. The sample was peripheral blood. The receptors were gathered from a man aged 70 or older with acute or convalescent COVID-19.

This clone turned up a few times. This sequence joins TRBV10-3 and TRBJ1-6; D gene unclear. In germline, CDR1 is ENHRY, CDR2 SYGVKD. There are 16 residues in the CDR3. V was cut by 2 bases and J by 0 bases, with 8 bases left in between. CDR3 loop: CAISERTGSYNSPLHF. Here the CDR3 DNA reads TGTGCCATCAGTGAGAGAACGGGCTCCTATAATTCACCCCTCCACTTT.

This chain's CDR3 is CASSSWTGGSYEQYF. The CDR3 DNA reads as TGTGCCAGCAGTTCCTGGACAGGGGGCTCCTACGAGCAGTACTTC. This chain joins TRBV6-5 and TRBJ2-7; 10 bases line up with TRBD1. Germline CDR1 is MNHEY and CDR2 is SVGAGI. V lost 4 bases to trimming and J lost 0 bases; unmatched junction nucleotides: 3. There are 15 residues in the CDR3.

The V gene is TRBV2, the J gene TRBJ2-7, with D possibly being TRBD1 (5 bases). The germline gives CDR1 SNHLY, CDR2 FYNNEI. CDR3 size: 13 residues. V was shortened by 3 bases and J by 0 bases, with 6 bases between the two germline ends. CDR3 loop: CASSDTGSYEQYF. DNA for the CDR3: TGTGCCAGCAGTGATACAGGCTCCTACGAGCAGTACTTC.

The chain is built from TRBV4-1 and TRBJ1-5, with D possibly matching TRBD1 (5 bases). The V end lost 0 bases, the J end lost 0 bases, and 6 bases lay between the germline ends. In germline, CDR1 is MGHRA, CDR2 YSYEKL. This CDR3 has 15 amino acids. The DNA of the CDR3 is TGCGCCAGCAGCCAAGACAGGGTTAGCAATCAGCCCCAGCATTTT. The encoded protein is CASSQDRVSNQPQHF.

CDR3 amino acids: CASTLRVGQGPGPQHF. DNA of the CDR3: TGTGCCAGCACCTTAAGGGTTGGGCAGGGCCCAGGGCCCCAGCATTTT. The genes are TRBV27 and TRBJ1-5; the D gene is possibly TRBD1 (5 bases). This CDR3 is built from 16 residues. V lost 7 bases and J 9 bases, leaving 25 bases between the germline ends. CDR1 is MNHEY, CDR2 SMNVEV, per germline (reference sequence).

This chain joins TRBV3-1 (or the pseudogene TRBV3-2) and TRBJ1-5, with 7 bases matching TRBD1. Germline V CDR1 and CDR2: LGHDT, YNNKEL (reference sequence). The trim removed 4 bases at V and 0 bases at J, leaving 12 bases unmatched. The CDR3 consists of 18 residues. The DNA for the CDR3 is TGTGCCAGCAGCCCGGGACAGAATCAACCTTATAGCAATCAGCCCCAGCATTTT. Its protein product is CASSPGQNQPYSNQPQHF.

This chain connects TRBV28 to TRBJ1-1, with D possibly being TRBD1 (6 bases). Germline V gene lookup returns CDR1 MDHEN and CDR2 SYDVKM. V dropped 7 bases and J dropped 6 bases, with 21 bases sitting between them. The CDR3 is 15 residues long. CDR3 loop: CASIIGGARGAEAFF. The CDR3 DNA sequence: TGTGCCAGCATTATCGGGGGGGCGCGAGGGGCTGAAGCTTTCTTT.

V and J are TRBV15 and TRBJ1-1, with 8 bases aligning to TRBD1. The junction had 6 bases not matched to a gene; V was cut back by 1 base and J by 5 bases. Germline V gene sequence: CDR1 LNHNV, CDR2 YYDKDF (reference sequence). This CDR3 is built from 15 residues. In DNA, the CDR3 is TGTGCCACCAGCAGAGGACAGGGGCTTACGACTGAAGCTTTCTTT. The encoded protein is CATSRGQGLTTEAFF.

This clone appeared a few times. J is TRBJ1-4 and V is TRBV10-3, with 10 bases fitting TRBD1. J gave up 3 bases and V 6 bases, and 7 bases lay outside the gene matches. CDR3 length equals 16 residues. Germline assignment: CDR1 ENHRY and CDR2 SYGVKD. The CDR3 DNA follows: TGTGCCATCAGCGCGACAGGGGGCCAGGCTAATGAAAAACTGTTTTTT. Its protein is CAISATGGQANEKLFF.

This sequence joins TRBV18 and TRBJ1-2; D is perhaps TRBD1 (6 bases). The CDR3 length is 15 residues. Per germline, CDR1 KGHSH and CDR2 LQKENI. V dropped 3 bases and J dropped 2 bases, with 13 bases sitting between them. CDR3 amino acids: CASSPQGLGNYGYTF. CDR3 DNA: TGTGCCAGCTCACCCCAGGGGTTGGGGAACTATGGCTACACCTTC.

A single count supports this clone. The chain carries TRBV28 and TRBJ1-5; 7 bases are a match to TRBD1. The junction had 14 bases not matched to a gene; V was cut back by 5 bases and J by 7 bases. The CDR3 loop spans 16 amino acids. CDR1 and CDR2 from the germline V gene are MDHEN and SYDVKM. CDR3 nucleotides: TGTGCCAGCAGTCCGCCGACAGGGAGGCCGGCGCAGCCCCAGCATTTT. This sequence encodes CASSPPTGRPAQPQHF. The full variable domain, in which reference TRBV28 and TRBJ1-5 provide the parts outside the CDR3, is DVKVTQSSRYLVKRTGEKVFLECVQDMDHENMFWYRQDPGLGLRLIYFSYDVKMKEKGDIPEGYSVSREKKERFSLILESASTNQTSMYLCASSPPTGRPAQPQHFGDGTRLSIL.

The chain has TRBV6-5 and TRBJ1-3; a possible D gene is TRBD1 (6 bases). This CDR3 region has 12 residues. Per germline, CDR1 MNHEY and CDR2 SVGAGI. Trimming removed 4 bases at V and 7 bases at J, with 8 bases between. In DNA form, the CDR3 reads TGTGCCAGCAGTTCGAGGGGGAACACCATATATTTT. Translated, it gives CASSSRGNTIYF.

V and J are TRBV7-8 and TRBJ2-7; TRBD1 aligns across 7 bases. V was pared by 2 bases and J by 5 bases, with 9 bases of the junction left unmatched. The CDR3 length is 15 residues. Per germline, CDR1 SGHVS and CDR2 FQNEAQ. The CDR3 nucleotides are TGTGCCAGCAGCTTACCGGCAGGGGGTAAACACGAGCAGTACTTC. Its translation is CASSLPAGGKHEQYF. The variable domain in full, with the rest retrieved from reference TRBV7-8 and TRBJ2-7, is GAGVSQSPRYKVAKRGQDVALRCDPISGHVSLFWYQQALGQGPEFLTYFQNEAQLDKSGLPSDRFFAERPEGSVSTLKIQRTQQEDSAVYLCASSLPAGGKHEQYFGPGTRLTVT.

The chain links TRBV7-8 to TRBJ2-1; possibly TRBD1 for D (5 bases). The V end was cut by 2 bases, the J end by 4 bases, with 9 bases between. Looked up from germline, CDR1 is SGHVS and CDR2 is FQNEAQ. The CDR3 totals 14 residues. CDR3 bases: TGTGCCAGCAGCTTAACCCGACAGTACAATGAGCAGTTCTTC. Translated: CASSLTRQYNEQFF.